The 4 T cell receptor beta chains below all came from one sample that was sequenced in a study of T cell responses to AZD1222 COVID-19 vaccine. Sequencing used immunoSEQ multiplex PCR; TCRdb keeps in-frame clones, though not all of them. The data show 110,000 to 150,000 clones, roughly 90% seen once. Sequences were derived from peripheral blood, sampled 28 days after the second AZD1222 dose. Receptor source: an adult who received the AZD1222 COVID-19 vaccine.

CDR3 nucleotide sequence: TGTGCCGGGTTCCCAACGTCGAACACTGAAGCTTTCTTT. Translating gives CAGFPTSNTEAFF. The V call is TRBV6-5, the J call TRBJ1-1; D is unclear. CDR3 length: 13 amino acids. Trimming removed 11 bases at V and 1 base at J, with 14 bases between. Germline V lookup: CDR1 MNHEY, CDR2 SVGAGI.

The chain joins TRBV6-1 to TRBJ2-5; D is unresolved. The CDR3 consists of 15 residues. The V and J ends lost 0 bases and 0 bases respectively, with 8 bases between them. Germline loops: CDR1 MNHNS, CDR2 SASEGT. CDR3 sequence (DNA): TGTGCCAGCAGTGAAGCGCGCCCAGACCAAGAGACCCAGTACTTC. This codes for CASSEARPDQETQYF.

The CDR3 here is CASSRQGDYGYTF. Written as DNA, the CDR3 is TGTGCCAGCAGCCGACAGGGTGACTATGGCTACACCTTC. J is TRBJ1-2 and V is TRBV7-2; TRBD1 aligns across 7 bases. With V trimmed by 5 bases and J by 3 bases, 3 bases remained unmatched. The CDR3 covers 13 residues. Germline V gene sequence: CDR1 SGHTA, CDR2 FQGNSA. Full variable domain (missing parts from reference TRBV7-2 and TRBJ1-2): GAGVSQSPSNKVTEKGKDVELRCDPISGHTALYWYRQSLGQGLEFLIYFQGNSAPDKSGLPSDRFSAERTGGSVSTLTIQRTQQEDSAVYLCASSRQGDYGYTFGSGTRLTVV.

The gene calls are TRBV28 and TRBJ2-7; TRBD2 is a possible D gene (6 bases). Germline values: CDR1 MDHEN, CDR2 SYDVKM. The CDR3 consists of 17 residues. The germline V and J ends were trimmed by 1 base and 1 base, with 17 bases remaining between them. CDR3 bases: TGTGCCAGCAGTTTATTCGGCGGGGTCGGGGGTTCCTACGAGCAGTACTTC. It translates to CASSLFGGVGGSYEQYF. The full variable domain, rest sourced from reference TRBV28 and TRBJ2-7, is DVKVTQSSRYLVKRTGEKVFLECVQDMDHENMFWYRQDPGLGLRLIYFSYDVKMKEKGDIPEGYSVSREKKERFSLILESASTNQTSMYLCASSLFGGVGGSYEQYFGPGTRLTVT.